Listed here are 18 T cell receptor beta chains from one sample, sequenced in a study of blood T cell repertoires in COVID-19. The table came from immunoSEQ multiplex PCR; TCRdb's copy has only in-frame clones and leaves some out. The sample has about 670,000 clones, approximately 90% seen once. The specimen was peripheral blood. The receptors shown here come from a woman between 18 and 29 years old with acute or convalescent COVID-19.

This chain connects TRBV15 to TRBJ1-1; 9 bases line up with TRBD1. The CDR3 is 15 amino acids. The V gene end was trimmed by 6 bases and the J gene end by 3 bases; junction bases not matched to a gene: 8. Germline V lookup: CDR1 LNHNV, CDR2 YYDKDF (reference sequence). The CDR3 reads CATRETGGSYTEAFF. The CDR3 nucleotides are TGTGCCACCAGGGAAACAGGGGGCTCCTACACTGAAGCTTTCTTT. Looking up the rest from reference TRBV15 and TRBJ1-1 gives the full variable domain: DAMVIQNPRYQVTQFGKPVTLSCSQTLNHNVMYWYQQKSSQAPKLLFHYYDKDFNNEADTPDNFQSRRPNTSFCFLDIRSPGLGDTAMYLCATRETGGSYTEAFFGQGTRLTVV.

The chain uses TRBV4-3 and TRBJ2-1, with 10 bases aligning to TRBD2. Trimming removed 2 bases from V and 5 bases from J; junction bases left unmatched: 3. The length of the CDR3 is 15 residues. CDR1 and CDR2 from the germline V gene are LGHNA and YSLEER. Here the CDR3 reads CASSQSTSGDNEQFF. The CDR3 nucleotides read TGCGCCAGCAGCCAATCTACTAGCGGGGACAATGAGCAGTTCTTC.

The V gene is TRBV6-5, the J gene TRBJ1-2; 7 nucleotides align to TRBD1. This CDR3 contains 13 residues. J was trimmed by 5 bases and V by 7 bases; bases with no gene match: 7. The germline gives CDR1 MNHEY, CDR2 SVGAGI. The CDR3 coding sequence is TGTGCCAGCACCCGAGGGACAGCTTATGGCTACACCTTC. Amino acid sequence: CASTRGTAYGYTF.

V gene TRBV18 combines with J gene TRBJ1-2, with D possibly TRBD1 on 5 matching bases. Trimming removed 6 bases from V and 5 bases from J, with 13 bases in between. The length of the CDR3 is 13 residues. CDR1 KGHSH and CDR2 LQKENI come from the germline V gene. The CDR3 reads CASSQGQDYGYTF. CDR3 nucleotides: TGTGCCAGCTCCCAGGGCCAGGATTATGGCTACACCTTC.

The chain has TRBV24-1 and TRBJ1-3; D might be TRBD1 (5 bases). The CDR3 is 16 residues long. V was clipped by 3 bases and J by 4 bases, with 15 bases between them. Germline V CDR1 and CDR2: KGHDR, SFDVKD. CDR3 residues: CATSDPTDSFGNTIYF. In DNA form, the CDR3 reads TGTGCCACCAGTGATCCTACCGACAGTTTCGGAAACACCATATATTTT.

This clone was picked up one time. The gene calls are TRBV9 and TRBJ2-7; no clear D. The CDR3 has 12 residues. Deletions cut 0 bases from V and 3 bases from J, with 4 bases between. Germline V gives CDR1 SGDLS, CDR2 YYNGEE. The CDR3 coding sequence is TGTGCCAGCAGCGTAGGAGACTACGAGCAGTACTTC. Translated, it gives CASSVGDYEQYF.

The rearrangement uses TRBV18 and TRBJ2-7, with 7 bases identical to TRBD2. Unmatched junction bases numbered 9, after V lost 4 bases and J lost 0 bases. Germline lookup yields CDR1 KGHSH and CDR2 LQKENI. There are 16 residues in the CDR3. The CDR3: CASSLGGRASSYEQYF. The CDR3 DNA follows: TGTGCCAGCTCACTCGGAGGGAGGGCCAGCTCCTACGAGCAGTACTTC.

In DNA, the CDR3 is TGTGCCAGCAGCTTGTTCGGGGGTACGAGATTGAACACTGAAGCTTTCTTT. As protein: CASSLFGGTRLNTEAFF. V and J are TRBV11-2 and TRBJ1-1; a weak D match, TRBD1 (5 bases). Germline V gene sequence: CDR1 SGHAT, CDR2 FQNNGV. V lost 3 bases and J 0 bases, leaving 17 bases between the germline ends. The CDR3 length is 17 residues.

The chain recombines TRBV21-1 with TRBJ2-7; TRBD1 is the table's D call, not checked against the DNA. TRBV21-1 is described as a pseudogene. This CDR3 contains 17 residues. The CDR3: CASRSTKTGDASYEQYF. The DNA of the CDR3 is TGTGCCAGCAGGAGTACGAAAACAGGGGACGCTTCCTACGAGCAGTACTTC.

The chain has TRBV2 and TRBJ2-5, with 13 bases lining up with TRBD2. CDR3 size: 15 residues. Unmatched junction bases numbered 2, after V lost 4 bases and J lost 3 bases. Germline V gene sequence: CDR1 SNHLY, CDR2 FYNNEI. The CDR3 region is CASSAGTSGEETQYF. As DNA, the CDR3 is TGTGCCAGCAGTGCCGGGACTAGCGGGGAAGAGACCCAGTACTTC. The variable domain in full, completed from reference TRBV2 and TRBJ2-5, reads EPEVTQTPSHQVTQMGQEVILRCVPISNHLYFYWYRQILGQKVEFLVSFYNNEISEKSEIFDDQFSVERPDGSNFTLKIRSTKLEDSAMYFCASSAGTSGEETQYFGPGTRLLVL.

The V gene is TRBV6-5, the J gene TRBJ1-2, with TRBD1 as a possible D gene (6 bases). This CDR3 spans 15 amino acids. The germline gives CDR1 MNHEY, CDR2 SVGAGI. Trimming shortened V by 7 bases and J by 3 bases, and 18 bases separated the two germline ends. The CDR3 DNA reads as TGTGCCAGCACCGCTCTGCAACAGGGCTACTATGGCTACACCTTC. It encodes CASTALQQGYYGYTF.

This rearrangement joins TRBV6-2 or TRBV6-3 to TRBJ1-4; no definite D call. The CDR3 runs 19 residues. Trimming took 2 bases from V and 0 from J, leaving 19 bases between them. Germline CDR1 MNHEY, CDR2 SVGEGT. The CDR3 loop reads CASSYLRVWGMATNEKLFF. CDR3 nucleotides: TGTGCCAGCAGTTACCTGAGGGTCTGGGGTATGGCAACTAATGAAAAACTGTTTTTT.

This clone was seen a single time. The CDR3 here is CASSQDEGLAGANVLTF. The CDR3 DNA sequence: TGCGCCAGCAGCCAAGATGAGGGTTTGGCAGGGGCCAACGTCCTGACTTTC. The genes are TRBV4-3 and TRBJ2-6; tentatively, D is TRBD2 (5 bases). The CDR3 loop spans 17 amino acids. CDR1 is LGHNA, CDR2 YSLEER, per germline. Deletions cut 0 bases from V and 4 bases from J, with 13 bases between.

The chain links TRBV7-6 to TRBJ2-3, with 7 bases lining up with TRBD2. With V trimmed by 5 bases and J by 0 bases, 5 bases remained unmatched. Germline CDR1 reads SGHVS; CDR2 reads FNYEAQ. The CDR3 has 15 residues. In nucleotides, the CDR3 is TGTGCCAGCAGCCCTGGGAGGGTCAGCACAGATACGCAGTATTTT. Translation gives CASSPGRVSTDTQYF.

The rearrangement uses TRBV7-6 and TRBJ2-6, with D unclear. Looked up from germline, CDR1 is SGHVS and CDR2 is FNYEAQ. The V and J ends lost 5 bases and 0 bases respectively, with 5 bases between them. This CDR3 has 14 amino acids. The CDR3 loop is CASSPISGANVLTF. CDR3 bases: TGTGCCAGCAGCCCAATCTCTGGGGCCAACGTCCTGACTTTC.

The V and J genes are TRBV24-1 and TRBJ2-1; D gene ambiguous. Trimming took off 1 base at V and 4 bases at J, with 7 bases between the two ends. CDR3 length equals 14 residues. Germline CDR1 KGHDR, CDR2 SFDVKD. The CDR3 sequence is CATSDFSRYNEQFF. CDR3 sequence (DNA): TGTGCCACCAGTGATTTTTCCAGGTACAATGAGCAGTTCTTC.

The chain joins TRBV5-1 to TRBJ2-1; D is perhaps TRBD1 (5 bases). This CDR3 comprises 15 residues. The V gene's germline CDR1 is SGHRS and CDR2 YFSETQ. With 0 bases removed from V and 5 bases from J, the gap between germline ends came to 12 bases. The CDR3 loop is CASSLDLQGHNEQFF. The DNA for the CDR3 is TGCGCCAGCAGCTTGGATTTGCAGGGCCACAATGAGCAGTTCTTC.

The chain combines TRBV6-2 or TRBV6-3 with TRBJ1-2, with D possibly matching TRBD1 (5 bases). This CDR3 has 16 amino acids. V lost 0 bases to trimming and J lost 4 bases, with 15 bases between them. Germline loops: CDR1 MNHEY, CDR2 SVGEGT. The CDR3 region is CASSYSTDSPLYGYTF. CDR3 nucleotide sequence: TGTGCCAGCAGTTACTCGACAGATTCTCCCCTCTATGGCTACACCTTC.